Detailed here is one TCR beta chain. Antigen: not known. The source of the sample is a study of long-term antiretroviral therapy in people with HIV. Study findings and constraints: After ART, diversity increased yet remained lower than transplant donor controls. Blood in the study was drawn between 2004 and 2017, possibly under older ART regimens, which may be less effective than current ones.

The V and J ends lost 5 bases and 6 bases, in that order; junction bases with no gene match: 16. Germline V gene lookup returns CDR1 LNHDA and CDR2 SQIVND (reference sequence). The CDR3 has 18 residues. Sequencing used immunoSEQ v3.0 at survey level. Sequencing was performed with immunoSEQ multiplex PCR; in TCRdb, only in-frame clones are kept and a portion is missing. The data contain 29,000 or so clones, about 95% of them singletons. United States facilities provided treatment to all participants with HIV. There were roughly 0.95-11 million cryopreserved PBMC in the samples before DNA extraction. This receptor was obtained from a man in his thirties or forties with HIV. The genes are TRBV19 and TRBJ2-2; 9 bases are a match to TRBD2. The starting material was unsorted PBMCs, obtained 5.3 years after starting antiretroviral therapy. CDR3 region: CASSPSVGGRGGAGELFF. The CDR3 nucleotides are TGTGCCAGTAGTCCCTCAGTAGGCGGGAGGGGCGGGGCCGGGGAGCTGTTTTTT.